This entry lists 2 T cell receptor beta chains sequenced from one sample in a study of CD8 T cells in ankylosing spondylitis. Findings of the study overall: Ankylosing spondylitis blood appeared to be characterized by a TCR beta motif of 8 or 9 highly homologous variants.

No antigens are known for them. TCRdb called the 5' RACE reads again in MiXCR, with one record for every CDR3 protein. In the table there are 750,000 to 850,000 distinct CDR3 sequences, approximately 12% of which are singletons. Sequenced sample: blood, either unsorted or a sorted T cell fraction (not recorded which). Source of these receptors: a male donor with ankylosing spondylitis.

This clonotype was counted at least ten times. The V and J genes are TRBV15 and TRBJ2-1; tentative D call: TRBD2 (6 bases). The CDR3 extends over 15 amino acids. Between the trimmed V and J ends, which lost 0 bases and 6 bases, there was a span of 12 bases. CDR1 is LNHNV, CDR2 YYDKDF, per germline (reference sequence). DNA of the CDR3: TGTGCCACCAGCAGAGATGTAGCGGCTTCCAATGAGCAGTTCTTC. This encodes CATSRDVAASNEQFF.

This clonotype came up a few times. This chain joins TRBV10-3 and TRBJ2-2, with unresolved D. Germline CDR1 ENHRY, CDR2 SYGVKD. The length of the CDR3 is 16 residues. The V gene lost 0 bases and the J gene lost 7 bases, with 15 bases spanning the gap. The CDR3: CAISESGITRSGELFF. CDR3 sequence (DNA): TGTGCCATCAGTGAGTCAGGAATAACCCGGAGCGGGGAGCTGTTTTTT.